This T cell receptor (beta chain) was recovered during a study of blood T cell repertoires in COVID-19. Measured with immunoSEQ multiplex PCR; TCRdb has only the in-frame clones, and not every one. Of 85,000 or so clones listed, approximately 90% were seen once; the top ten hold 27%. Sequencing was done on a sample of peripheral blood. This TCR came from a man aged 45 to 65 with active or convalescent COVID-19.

CDR3 loop: CASSSQGEAKNIQYF. In nucleotides, the CDR3 is TGTGCCAGTAGTAGTCAGGGGGAAGCCAAAAACATTCAGTACTTC. The chain is built from TRBV19 and TRBJ2-4; the match to TRBD1 covers 7 bases. CDR3 length equals 15 residues. Per the germline V gene, CDR1 is LNHDA and CDR2 is SQIVND (reference sequence). The trim removed 4 bases at V and 0 bases at J, leaving 3 bases unmatched.